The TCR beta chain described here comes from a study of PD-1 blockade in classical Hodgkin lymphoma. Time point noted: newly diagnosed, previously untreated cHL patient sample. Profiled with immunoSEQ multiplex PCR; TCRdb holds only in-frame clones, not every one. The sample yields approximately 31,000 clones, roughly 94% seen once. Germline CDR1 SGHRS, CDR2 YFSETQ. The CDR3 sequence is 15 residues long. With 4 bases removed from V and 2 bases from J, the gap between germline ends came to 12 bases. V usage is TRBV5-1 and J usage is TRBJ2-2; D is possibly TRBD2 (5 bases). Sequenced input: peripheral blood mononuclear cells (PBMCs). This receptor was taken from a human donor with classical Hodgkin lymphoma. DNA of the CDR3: TGCGCCAGCAGCGGCGGGTCAGGTAACACCGGGGAGCTGTTTTTT. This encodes CASSGGSGNTGELFF. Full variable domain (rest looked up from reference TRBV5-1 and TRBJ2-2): KAGVTQTPRYLIKTRGQQVTLSCSPISGHRSVSWYQQTPGQGLQFLFEYFSETQRNKGNFPGRFSGRQFSNSRSEMNVSTLELGDSALYLCASSGGSGNTGELFFGEGSRLTVL.